The T cell receptor (beta chain) under discussion was sequenced for a study of OX40 agonist ivuxolimab in advanced cancers. Germline V CDR1 and CDR2: MNHEY, SVGAGI. The CDR3 runs 14 residues. V dropped 5 bases and J dropped 6; count of bases not matched to a gene: 3. The method was immunoSEQ multiplex PCR; TCRdb's version includes in-frame clones alone and lacks a portion of them. There are 85,000 to 100,000 clones in the sample; roughly 94% occur only once, and 0.18% lies in the top ten. The receptor's source is an adult with an advanced solid tumor such as melanoma, head and neck, liver or kidney cancer. The J gene is TRBJ2-4, the V gene TRBV6-5; 11 bases are a match to TRBD1. Here the sequenced sample was CD4+ or CD8+ T cells sorted from blood, taken in a trial of the OX40 agonist ivuxolimab. In DNA form, the CDR3 reads TGTGCCAGCAGTCAAGGGACAGGGGGAAACATTCAGTACTTC. Translation gives CASSQGTGGNIQYF.